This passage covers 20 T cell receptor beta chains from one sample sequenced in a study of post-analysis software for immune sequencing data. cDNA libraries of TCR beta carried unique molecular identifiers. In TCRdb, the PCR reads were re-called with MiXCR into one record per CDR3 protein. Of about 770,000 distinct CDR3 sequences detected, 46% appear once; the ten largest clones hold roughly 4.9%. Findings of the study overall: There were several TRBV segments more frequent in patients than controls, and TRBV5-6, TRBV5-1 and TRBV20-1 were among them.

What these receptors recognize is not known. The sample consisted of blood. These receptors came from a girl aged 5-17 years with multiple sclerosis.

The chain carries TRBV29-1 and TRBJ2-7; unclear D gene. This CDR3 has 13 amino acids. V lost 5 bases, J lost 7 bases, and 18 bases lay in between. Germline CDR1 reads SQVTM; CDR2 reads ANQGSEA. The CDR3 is CSVFHGEVGEQYF. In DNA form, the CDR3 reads TGCAGCGTTTTCCATGGGGAAGTAGGAGAGCAGTACTTC.

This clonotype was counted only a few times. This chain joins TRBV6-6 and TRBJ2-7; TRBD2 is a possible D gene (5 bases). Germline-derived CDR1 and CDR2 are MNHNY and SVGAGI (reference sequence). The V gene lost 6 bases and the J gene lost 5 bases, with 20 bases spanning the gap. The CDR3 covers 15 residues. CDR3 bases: TGTGCCAGCAGCTCTCGGTCCGACGGGGTCGACGAGCAGTACTTC. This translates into CASSSRSDGVDEQYF.

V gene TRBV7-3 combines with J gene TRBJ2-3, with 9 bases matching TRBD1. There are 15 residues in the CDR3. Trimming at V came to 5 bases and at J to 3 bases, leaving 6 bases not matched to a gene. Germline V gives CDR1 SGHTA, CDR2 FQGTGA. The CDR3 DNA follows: TGTGCCAGCAGCGTACAGGGGGCCCAGACAGATACGCAGTATTTT. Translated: CASSVQGAQTDTQYF.

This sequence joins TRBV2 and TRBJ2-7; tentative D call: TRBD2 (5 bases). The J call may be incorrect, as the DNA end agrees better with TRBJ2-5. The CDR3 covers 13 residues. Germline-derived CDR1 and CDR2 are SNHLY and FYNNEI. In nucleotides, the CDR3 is TGTGCCAGCAGTGGGGTGAGCGGTGAGACCCAGTACTTC. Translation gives CASSGVSGETQYF.

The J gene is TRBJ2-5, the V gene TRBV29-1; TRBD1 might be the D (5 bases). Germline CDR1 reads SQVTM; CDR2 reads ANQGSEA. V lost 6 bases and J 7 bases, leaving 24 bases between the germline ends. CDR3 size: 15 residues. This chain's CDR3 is CSVQPQGTSPATQYF. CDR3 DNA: TGCAGCGTCCAACCCCAGGGTACCTCGCCGGCGACCCAGTACTTC.

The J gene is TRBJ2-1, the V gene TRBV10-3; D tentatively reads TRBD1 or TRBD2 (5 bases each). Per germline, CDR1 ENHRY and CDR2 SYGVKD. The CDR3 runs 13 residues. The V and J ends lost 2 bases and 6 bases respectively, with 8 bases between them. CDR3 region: CAISETGGNEQFF. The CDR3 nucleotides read TGTGCCATCAGTGAGACAGGAGGCAATGAGCAGTTCTTC.

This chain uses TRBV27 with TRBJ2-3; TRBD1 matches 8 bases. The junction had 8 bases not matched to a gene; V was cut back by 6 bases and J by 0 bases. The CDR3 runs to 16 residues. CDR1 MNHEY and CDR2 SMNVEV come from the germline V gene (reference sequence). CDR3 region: CASSLQGAWSTDTQYF. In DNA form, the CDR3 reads TGTGCCAGCAGCCTTCAGGGGGCTTGGAGCACAGATACGCAGTATTTT.

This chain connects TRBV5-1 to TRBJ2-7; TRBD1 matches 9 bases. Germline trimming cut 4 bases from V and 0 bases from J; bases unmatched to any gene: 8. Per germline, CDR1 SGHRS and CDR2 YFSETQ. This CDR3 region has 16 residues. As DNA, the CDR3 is TGCGCCAGCAGCGGGACCCTGACAGGGGGCTCCTACGAGCAGTACTTC. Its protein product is CASSGTLTGGSYEQYF.

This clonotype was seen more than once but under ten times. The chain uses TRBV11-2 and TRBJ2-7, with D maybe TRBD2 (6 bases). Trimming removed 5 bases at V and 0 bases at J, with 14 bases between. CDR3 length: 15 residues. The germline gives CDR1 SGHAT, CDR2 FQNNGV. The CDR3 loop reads CASSPRLVFSYEQYF. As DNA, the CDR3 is TGTGCCAGCAGCCCACGACTAGTTTTCTCCTACGAGCAGTACTTC.

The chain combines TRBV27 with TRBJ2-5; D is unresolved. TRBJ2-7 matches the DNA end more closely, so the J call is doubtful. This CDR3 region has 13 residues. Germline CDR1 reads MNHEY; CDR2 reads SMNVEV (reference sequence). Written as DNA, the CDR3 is TGTGCCAGCAGGAGGCCTAGGCGTTACGAGCAGTACTTC. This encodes CASRRPRRYEQYF.

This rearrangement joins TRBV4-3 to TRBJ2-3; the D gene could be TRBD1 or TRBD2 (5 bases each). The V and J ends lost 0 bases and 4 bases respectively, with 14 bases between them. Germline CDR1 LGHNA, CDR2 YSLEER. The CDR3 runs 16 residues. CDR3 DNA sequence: TGCGCCAGCAGCCAAGAGAGGGGTCATCCCCCAGATACGCAGTATTTT. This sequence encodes CASSQERGHPPDTQYF.

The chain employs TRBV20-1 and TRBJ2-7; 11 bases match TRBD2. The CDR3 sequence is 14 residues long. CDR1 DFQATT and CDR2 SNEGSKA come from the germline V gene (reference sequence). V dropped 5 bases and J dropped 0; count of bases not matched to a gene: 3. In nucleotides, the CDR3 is TGCAGTGCTCGACTAGCGGGAAGCTCCTACGAGCAGTACTTC. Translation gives CSARLAGSSYEQYF.

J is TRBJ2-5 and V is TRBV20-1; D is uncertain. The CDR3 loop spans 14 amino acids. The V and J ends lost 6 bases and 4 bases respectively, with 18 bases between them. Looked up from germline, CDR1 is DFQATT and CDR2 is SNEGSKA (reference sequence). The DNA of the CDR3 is TGCAGTGCACAACGGCCGGATCCACTAGAGACCCAGTACTTC. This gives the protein CSAQRPDPLETQYF.

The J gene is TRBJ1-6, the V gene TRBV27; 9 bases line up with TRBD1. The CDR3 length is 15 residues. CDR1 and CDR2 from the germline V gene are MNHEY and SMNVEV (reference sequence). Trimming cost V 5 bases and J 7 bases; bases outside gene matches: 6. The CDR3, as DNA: TGTGCCAGCAGTCCCTGGGACAGGGCAAATTCACCCCTCCACTTT. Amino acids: CASSPWDRANSPLHF.

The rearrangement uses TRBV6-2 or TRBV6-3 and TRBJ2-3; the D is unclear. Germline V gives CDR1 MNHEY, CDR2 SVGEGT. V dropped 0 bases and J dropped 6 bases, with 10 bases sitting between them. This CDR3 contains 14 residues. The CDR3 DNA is TGTGCCAGCAGTTACTCCTCCAGGATTGATACGCAGTATTTT. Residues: CASSYSSRIDTQYF.

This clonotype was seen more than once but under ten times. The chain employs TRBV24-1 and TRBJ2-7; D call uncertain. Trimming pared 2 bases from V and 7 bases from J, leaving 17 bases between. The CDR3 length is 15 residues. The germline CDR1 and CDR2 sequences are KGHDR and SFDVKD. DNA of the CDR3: TGTGCCACCAGTGATTATAACAGTGCCCCCTGGGAGCAGTACTTC. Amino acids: CATSDYNSAPWEQYF.

The CDR3: CASRGEVFYGYTF. The CDR3, as DNA: TGTGCCAGCAGGGGGGAGGTGTTCTATGGCTACACCTTC. J is TRBJ1-2 and V is TRBV12-3 or TRBV12-4, with D possibly being TRBD1 (5 bases). Trimming took off 6 bases at V and 4 bases at J, with 12 bases between the two ends. The CDR3 runs 13 residues.

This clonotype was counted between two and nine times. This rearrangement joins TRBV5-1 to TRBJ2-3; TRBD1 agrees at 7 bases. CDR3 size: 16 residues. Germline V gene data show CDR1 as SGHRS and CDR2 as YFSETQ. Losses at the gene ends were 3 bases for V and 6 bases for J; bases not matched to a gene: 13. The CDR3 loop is CASSSKGGPYSDTQYF. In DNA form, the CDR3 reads TGCGCCAGCAGCTCGAAAGGGGGCCCTTACTCCGATACGCAGTATTTT.

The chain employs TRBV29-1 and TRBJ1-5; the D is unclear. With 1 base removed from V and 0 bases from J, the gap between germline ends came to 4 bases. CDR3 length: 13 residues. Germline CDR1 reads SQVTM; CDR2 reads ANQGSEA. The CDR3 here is CSVEVSSNQPQHF. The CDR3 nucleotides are TGCAGCGTTGAAGTCTCTAGCAATCAGCCCCAGCATTTT.

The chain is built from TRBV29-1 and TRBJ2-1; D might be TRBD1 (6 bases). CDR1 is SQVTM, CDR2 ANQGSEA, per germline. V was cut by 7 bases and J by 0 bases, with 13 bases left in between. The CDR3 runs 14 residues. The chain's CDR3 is CSAPDRNSYNEQFF. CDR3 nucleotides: TGCAGCGCCCCGGACAGAAACTCCTACAATGAGCAGTTCTTC.